These 17 T cell receptor beta chains were all obtained from the same sample, sequenced in a study of blood T cells in healthy people across ages. Next came a second PCR, run for about 7 to 12 cycles, which used a sample-barcoded 5' primer along with a J-beta primer mix. TCRdb independently ran MiXCR on the 5' RACE reads; one entry per CDR3 protein. The data show 600,000 to 650,000 distinct CDR3 sequences, under 70% seen once. Material: blood. The source is a man between 60 and 75 years old in good health.

The gene calls are TRBV7-2 and TRBJ2-5; 10 nucleotides align to TRBD2. The CDR3 is 17 amino acids. With 1 base clipped from V and 2 bases from J, the junction kept 7 bases outside the gene matches. Per the germline V gene, CDR1 is SGHTA and CDR2 is FQGNSA. The CDR3: CASSLGVSGGLQETQYF. For the CDR3, the DNA is TGTGCCAGCAGCTTAGGGGTTAGCGGGGGGCTACAAGAGACCCAGTACTTC. The full variable domain, its missing parts supplied by reference TRBV7-2 and TRBJ2-5, is GAGVSQSPSNKVTEKGKDVELRCDPISGHTALYWYRQSLGQGLEFLIYFQGNSAPDKSGLPSDRFSAERTGGSVSTLTIQRTQQEDSAVYLCASSLGVSGGLQETQYFGPGTRLLVL.

Only a few counts were recorded for this clonotype. This sequence joins TRBV6-1 and TRBJ1-2; D perhaps matches TRBD1 (5 bases). Trimming cost V 4 bases and J 5 bases, with 14 bases left between them. Germline CDR1 and CDR2: MNHNS and SASEGT. The CDR3 consists of 14 residues. CDR3 DNA sequence: TGTGCCAGCAGTGCAGGGCAGGTCCGTTATGGCTACACCTTC. It encodes CASSAGQVRYGYTF.

This clonotype was counted a few times. This rearrangement joins TRBV7-2 to TRBJ2-7, with 12 bases identical to TRBD2. The DNA end favors TRBJ2-5, so the J call may be wrong. Germline V gene lookup returns CDR1 SGHTA and CDR2 FQGNSA. CDR3 size: 14 residues. The CDR3 is CASSFGLAGETQYF. The CDR3 DNA reads as TGTGCCAGCAGCTTCGGACTAGCGGGGGAGACCCAGTACTTC.

This clonotype was detected only a few times. The chain uses TRBV4-1 and TRBJ1-6, with 8 bases identical to TRBD1. The germline V gene encodes CDR1 MGHRA and CDR2 YSYEKL. The length of the CDR3 is 14 residues. V was pared by 3 bases and J by 7 bases, with 2 bases of the junction left unmatched. CDR3 sequence (DNA): TGCGCCAGCAGCCAGACAGGGGAAAATTCACCCCTCCACTTT. Translation: CASSQTGENSPLHF.

The gene calls are TRBV20-1 and TRBJ1-3; TRBD1 might be the D (6 bases). Looked up from germline, CDR1 is DFQATT and CDR2 is SNEGSKA (reference sequence). This CDR3 is 13 amino acids long. V was trimmed by 0 bases and J by 5 bases, leaving 8 bases between them. DNA for the CDR3: TGCAGTGCTAGAGATGGGGGGCGAAACACCATATATTTT. Its protein product is CSARDGGRNTIYF.

The gene calls are TRBV11-2 and TRBJ1-6, with D possibly matching TRBD1 (5 bases). CDR3 length: 15 amino acids. Germline values: CDR1 SGHAT, CDR2 FQNNGV. Trimming took 3 bases from V and 5 from J, leaving 11 bases between them. The CDR3 bases are TGTGCCAGCAGCTTTTCGGGCAGGGATAATTCACCCCTCCACTTT. Protein sequence: CASSFSGRDNSPLHF.

The rearrangement links TRBV7-8 to TRBJ2-7; D is undetermined. Germline V gene data show CDR1 as SGHVS and CDR2 as FQNEAQ. The CDR3 extends over 14 amino acids. The V and J ends lost 2 bases and 3 bases respectively, with 11 bases between them. This chain's CDR3 is CASSLSEHLYEQYF. The CDR3 DNA sequence: TGTGCCAGCAGCTTAAGCGAACACCTCTACGAGCAGTACTTC. Filled out from reference TRBV7-8 and TRBJ2-7, the complete variable domain reads GAGVSQSPRYKVAKRGQDVALRCDPISGHVSLFWYQQALGQGPEFLTYFQNEAQLDKSGLPSDRFFAERPEGSVSTLKIQRTQQEDSAVYLCASSLSEHLYEQYFGPGTRLTVT.

The chain is built from TRBV6-2 or TRBV6-3 and TRBJ2-5; a weak D match, TRBD2 (6 bases). The CDR3 spans 16 residues. The germline gives CDR1 MNHEY, CDR2 SVGEGT. Trimming stripped 6 bases from V and 4 bases from J, with 21 bases between. CDR3 sequence reads: CASRPHNTGARETQYF. For the CDR3, the DNA is TGTGCCAGCAGACCCCACAATACGGGAGCAAGAGAGACCCAGTACTTC.

The V and J genes are TRBV7-7 and TRBJ2-2, with a possible D match to TRBD2 (6 bases). The germline CDR1 and CDR2 sequences are SSHAT and FNYEAQ (reference sequence). The V end was cut by 0 bases, the J end by 1 base, with 9 bases between. This CDR3 spans 16 amino acids. This CDR3 reads CASSLAASVNTGELFF. The CDR3 DNA follows: TGTGCCAGCAGCTTAGCGGCTAGCGTGAACACCGGGGAGCTGTTTTTT.

The genes are TRBV5-1 and TRBJ2-7, with TRBD2 identical over 13 bases. With V trimmed by 0 bases and J by 0 bases, 12 bases remained unmatched. Per the germline V gene, CDR1 is SGHRS and CDR2 is YFSETQ. This CDR3 has 20 amino acids. The CDR3 DNA reads as TGCGCCAGCAGCTTGGTGGCCCAGGAGGGACTAGCGGGGAGCTCCTACGAGCAGTACTTC. This translates into CASSLVAQEGLAGSSYEQYF.

This chain connects TRBV11-1 to TRBJ2-4; no clear D. Germline V gene data show CDR1 as SGHAT and CDR2 as FQDESV (reference sequence). Trimming pared 1 base from V and 0 bases from J, leaving 10 bases between. The CDR3 has 16 residues. CDR3 nucleotides: TGTGCCAGCAGCTTAGGGCGCCCAATAGCCAAAAACATTCAGTACTTC. Its protein product is CASSLGRPIAKNIQYF.

The rearrangement joins TRBV2 to TRBJ1-1; D ambiguous. The germline V and J ends were trimmed by 8 bases and 4 bases, with 11 bases remaining between them. Germline V CDR1 and CDR2: SNHLY, FYNNEI. This CDR3 contains 12 residues. In nucleotides, the CDR3 is TGTGCCAGCCGGACCTGGGGCACTGAAGCTTTCTTT. Protein sequence: CASRTWGTEAFF.

DNA of the CDR3: TGCAGTGCCAGGGACAGCGATGGAGGGGAAAAACTGTTTTTT. It encodes CSARDSDGGEKLFF. The chain uses TRBV20-1 and TRBJ1-4, with 7 bases aligning to TRBD1. In germline, CDR1 is DFQATT, CDR2 SNEGSKA (reference sequence). This CDR3 spans 14 amino acids. V trimming: 6 bases; J trimming: 8 bases; junction bases outside the gene matches: 12.

This chain joins TRBV20-1 and TRBJ1-1; weak D call: TRBD1 (5 bases). Trimming pared 0 bases from V and 7 bases from J, leaving 18 bases between. The length of the CDR3 is 15 residues. Germline V gives CDR1 DFQATT, CDR2 SNEGSKA (reference sequence). CDR3 nucleotides: TGCAGTGCTAGAGATCTCCGTCGGGGGTTTCATGAAGCTTTCTTT. It translates to CSARDLRRGFHEAFF.

A few counts support this clonotype. The DNA of the CDR3 is TGTGCCAGCAGGTCCGAGGCGGTTCTCTGGAAGGCCAACGTCCTGACTTTC. This sequence encodes CASRSEAVLWKANVLTF. The V call is TRBV5-6, the J call TRBJ2-6, with D uncertain. CDR1 is SGHDT, CDR2 YYEEEE, per germline. This CDR3 is built from 17 residues. Trimming stripped 5 bases from V and 6 bases from J, with 21 bases between.

The chain joins TRBV11-2 to TRBJ2-5; no firm D call. Germline V gives CDR1 SGHAT, CDR2 FQNNGV. The CDR3 runs to 14 residues. Trimming left V 1 base short and J 5 bases short, with 11 bases between. The CDR3 spells CASSLVAEWETQYF. Written as DNA, the CDR3 is TGTGCCAGCAGCTTAGTTGCGGAGTGGGAGACCCAGTACTTC.

The V gene is TRBV7-7, the J gene TRBJ2-1; TRBD2 agrees at 12 bases. This CDR3 spans 13 amino acids. The junction had 6 bases not matched to a gene; V was cut back by 6 bases and J by 12 bases. Germline V gene data show CDR1 as SSHAT and CDR2 as FNYEAQ (reference sequence). This chain's CDR3 is CASSTASGGAQFF. The CDR3 region has the DNA TGTGCCAGCAGTACTGCTAGCGGGGGGGCGCAGTTCTTC.